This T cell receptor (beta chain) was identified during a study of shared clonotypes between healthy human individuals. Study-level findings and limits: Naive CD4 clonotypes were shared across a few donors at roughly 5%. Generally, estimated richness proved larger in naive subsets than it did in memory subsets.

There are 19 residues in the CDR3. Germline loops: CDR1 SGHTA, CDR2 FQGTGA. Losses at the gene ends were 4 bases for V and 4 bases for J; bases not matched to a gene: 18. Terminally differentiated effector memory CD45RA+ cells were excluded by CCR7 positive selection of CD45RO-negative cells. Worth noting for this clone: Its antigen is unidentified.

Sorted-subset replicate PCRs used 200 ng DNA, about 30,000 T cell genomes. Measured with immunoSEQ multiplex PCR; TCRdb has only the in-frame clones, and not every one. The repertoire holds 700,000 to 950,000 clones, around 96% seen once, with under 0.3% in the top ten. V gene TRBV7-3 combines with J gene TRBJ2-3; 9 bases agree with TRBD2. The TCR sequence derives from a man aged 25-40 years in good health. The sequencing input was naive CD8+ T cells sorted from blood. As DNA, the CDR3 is TGTGCCAGCAGCTCCCTCCTCCTCGGGACTAGCTTACTCCCAGATACGCAGTATTTT. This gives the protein CASSSLLLGTSLLPDTQYF.